The next 20 T cell receptor beta chains were all read from a single sample in a study of identical twins (dated by TCRdb to about 2016). The method behind the library was 5' RACE. For sequencing, an Illumina HiSeq 2000 was employed. TCRdb cleaned the public reads at Q25 with fastp, built clones with MiXCR and kept in-frame beta chains. Rows are unified per CDR3 protein, each entry keeping the most common DNA and genes. For this sample there are some 630,000 distinct CDR3 sequences; about 7.6% appear just once. Of the sample, less than 2% is held by the ten largest clones. This sample was shared with a second study, whose subject was yellow fever vaccine responses in identical twins.

Sequenced material: PBMCs. The receptor set was obtained from a woman aged 18-30 years in good health.

This clonotype came up a few times. An end of the junction differs from the germline gene, which may be a read error. The chain uses TRBV5-1 and TRBJ1-6, with 8 bases fitting TRBD1. The length of the CDR3 is 17 residues. Per germline, CDR1 SGHRS and CDR2 YFSETQ. CDR3 DNA sequence: TGCGCCAGCAGTTTGGGGGTCCCCGGGACAGGAGATTCACCCCTCCACTTT. Its translation is CASSLGVPGTGDSPLHF.

This clonotype was seen ten or more times. The rearrangement links TRBV21-1 to TRBJ2-2; TRBD2 is the table's D call, not checked against the DNA. TRBV21-1 is described as a pseudogene. There are 19 residues in the CDR3. The CDR3 DNA reads TGTGCCAGCAGCAAAATCCGGACTAGCGGGGGGGCGAACACCGGGGAGCTGTTTTTT. It yields the protein CASSKIRTSGGANTGELFF.

The chain carries TRBV7-8 and TRBJ2-7; TRBD1 is a possible D gene (5 bases). CDR1 SGHVS and CDR2 FQNEAQ come from the germline V gene. Trimming took 7 bases from V and 0 from J, leaving 10 bases between them. The CDR3 has 13 residues. The DNA for the CDR3 is TGTGCCAGCACCGACAGCAGCTCCTACGAGCAGTACGTC. Translating gives CASTDSSSYEQYV.

The chain employs TRBV3-1 and TRBJ2-1, with D unclear. CDR1 is LGHDT, CDR2 YNNKEL, per germline (reference sequence). V was cut by 0 bases and J by 9 bases, with 3 bases left in between. This CDR3 spans 11 amino acids. The CDR3 DNA reads as TGTGCCAGCAGCCAAGATTTTGAGCAGTTCTTC. Amino acid sequence: CASSQDFEQFF.

This clonotype was recorded at least ten times. The genes are TRBV5-1 and TRBJ1-1, with 8 bases lining up with TRBD1. The CDR3 has 16 residues. Germline lookup yields CDR1 SGHRS and CDR2 YFSETQ. The V segment lost 3 bases and the J segment 1 base; nucleotides outside the gene matches: 8. The CDR3 region is CASSSGPGGTNTEAFF. The CDR3 bases are TGCGCCAGCAGCTCTGGTCCAGGGGGCACGAACACTGAAGCTTTCTTT. Variable domain in full (rest from reference TRBV5-1 and TRBJ1-1): KAGVTQTPRYLIKTRGQQVTLSCSPISGHRSVSWYQQTPGQGLQFLFEYFSETQRNKGNFPGRFSGRQFSNSRSEMNVSTLELGDSALYLCASSSGPGGTNTEAFFGQGTRLTVV.

This clonotype appeared a few times. The genes are TRBV7-9 and TRBJ2-1, with 10 positions matching TRBD2. V lost 6 bases to trimming and J lost 7 bases; unmatched junction nucleotides: 9. CDR3 length: 15 amino acids. Per germline, CDR1 SEHNR and CDR2 FQNEAQ (reference sequence). CDR3 nucleotide sequence: TGTGCCAGCAGTCCAAGCGGGGGGGCGGAAAATGAGCAGTTCTTC. Translating gives CASSPSGGAENEQFF.

This clonotype has a handful of counts. The CDR3 DNA reads as TGCAGCGTTCCTAGCGGCCAGGCCAAATCTGGGGCCAACGTCCTGACTTTC. This gives the protein CSVPSGQAKSGANVLTF. The gene calls are TRBV29-1 and TRBJ2-6, with 7 bases identical to TRBD2. This CDR3 is 17 amino acids long. Germline CDR1 SQVTM, CDR2 ANQGSEA. After removal of 5 bases from V and 1 base from J, the junction contained 11 bases not matched to a gene.

This clonotype showed up just a few times. CDR3 sequence: CASRPPGQGGSYEQYV. For the CDR3, the DNA is TGTGCCAGCAGACCACCCGGACAGGGGGGCTCCTACGAGCAGTACGTC. This chain joins TRBV6-1 and TRBJ2-7; 10 bases are shared with TRBD1. The CDR3 has 16 residues. Losses at the gene ends were 6 bases for V and 0 bases for J; bases not matched to a gene: 8. Germline CDR1 MNHNS, CDR2 SASEGT.

This clonotype was counted many times. The chain couples TRBV5-1 to TRBJ1-1; weak D call: TRBD1 (5 bases). V shed 4 bases and J shed 5 bases, with 15 bases lying between them. CDR3 size: 14 residues. CDR1 and CDR2 (germline): SGHRS, YFSETQ. The CDR3 nucleotides read TGCGCCAGCAGCGTGGACCCAGGGTGGACTGAAGCTTTCTTT. It encodes CASSVDPGWTEAFF.

This chain uses TRBV10-3 with TRBJ2-1; the D gene is possibly TRBD2 (6 bases). Between the trimmed V and J ends, which lost 1 base and 9 bases, there was a span of 10 bases. Germline assignment: CDR1 ENHRY and CDR2 SYGVKD. The CDR3 extends over 13 amino acids. CDR3 protein: CAISEYGRGEQFF. The CDR3 region has the DNA TGTGCCATCAGTGAGTACGGGAGAGGTGAGCAGTTCTTC.

In this sample, this clonotype turned up many times. This chain joins TRBV2 and TRBJ1-3, with D possibly being TRBD1 (6 bases). The CDR3 is made up of 15 amino acids. The germline V and J ends were trimmed by 4 bases and 7 bases, with 17 bases remaining between them. Germline V lookup: CDR1 SNHLY, CDR2 FYNNEI. The CDR3 nucleotides are TGTGCCAGCAGTGTAGCACAGGGAGGAGGCAACACCATATATTTT. It encodes CASSVAQGGGNTIYF.

The chain has TRBV23-1 and TRBJ2-3, with D uncertain. TRBV23-1 is flagged as an ORF with uncertain function. CDR3 length equals 16 residues. V was trimmed by 4 bases and J by 1 base, leaving 15 bases between them. The CDR3 nucleotides read TGCGCCAGCAGTCCCCCAGAGAGACGACGCACAGATACGCAGTATTTT. This codes for CASSPPERRRTDTQYF.

CDR3: CATSRGLAGRGETQYF. The CDR3 region has the DNA TGTGCCACCAGCAGAGGACTAGCGGGGCGGGGAGAGACCCAGTACTTC. The V call is TRBV15, the J call TRBJ2-5; 11 positions match TRBD2. This CDR3 is 16 amino acids long. The ends lost 1 base at V and 4 bases at J; junction bases unmatched: 5. In germline, CDR1 is LNHNV, CDR2 YYDKDF (reference sequence).

The rearrangement uses TRBV12-3 or TRBV12-4 and TRBJ2-1; 9 bases map to TRBD2. J was trimmed by 6 bases and V by 4 bases; bases with no gene match: 10. The CDR3 runs to 16 residues. CDR3 bases: TGTGCCAGCAGTTCGAAAGCGGGAGGACCGCCCAATGAGCAGTTCTTC. Translating it yields CASSSKAGGPPNEQFF.

Only a few counts were recorded for this clonotype. Written as DNA, the CDR3 is TGTGCCATCAAAGGGGGGGAATCCTACGAGCAGTACTTC. It yields the protein CAIKGGESYEQYF. This rearrangement joins TRBV10-3 to TRBJ2-7, with D possibly matching TRBD2 (7 bases). Germline-derived CDR1 and CDR2 are ENHRY and SYGVKD. The germline V and J ends were trimmed by 7 bases and 1 base, with 11 bases remaining between them. The CDR3 covers 13 residues.

This clonotype appeared a few times. The rearrangement joins TRBV6-1 to TRBJ1-6; D gene uncertain. Germline values: CDR1 MNHNS, CDR2 SASEGT. V was cut by 6 bases and J by 8 bases, with 17 bases left in between. This CDR3 has 15 amino acids. Here the CDR3 reads CASRNRPALDSPLHF. The CDR3 DNA follows: TGTGCCAGCAGAAACCGACCGGCCCTAGATTCACCCCTCCACTTT.

This clonotype was detected only a few times. V usage is TRBV6-1 and J usage is TRBJ2-1; TRBD2 matches 9 bases. This CDR3 is built from 13 residues. Germline CDR1 reads MNHNS; CDR2 reads SASEGT. Losses at the gene ends were 8 bases for V and 4 bases for J; bases not matched to a gene: 3. Here the CDR3 reads CASWTSAYNEQFF. CDR3 bases: TGTGCCAGCTGGACTAGCGCTTACAATGAGCAGTTCTTC.

There are many counts of this clonotype. The chain is built from TRBV2 and TRBJ2-7, with 8 bases identical to TRBD2. This CDR3 spans 14 amino acids. V trimming: 8 bases; J trimming: 2 bases; junction bases outside the gene matches: 8. Per germline, CDR1 SNHLY and CDR2 FYNNEI. This CDR3 is CASRIAGQTYEQYF. The CDR3, as DNA: TGTGCCAGCCGTATAGCGGGACAAACCTACGAGCAGTACTTC.

This clonotype appeared many times. CDR3: CASSPWTGDTGELFF. DNA of the CDR3: TGTGCCAGCAGCCCGTGGACAGGGGACACCGGGGAGCTGTTTTTT. V and J are TRBV7-2 and TRBJ2-2; 9 positions match TRBD1. Per germline, CDR1 SGHTA and CDR2 FQGNSA. The V gene end was trimmed by 5 bases and the J gene end by 3 bases; junction bases not matched to a gene: 4. The CDR3 contains 15 residues.

This clonotype was counted between two and nine times. The gene calls are TRBV20-1 and TRBJ2-1; D unclear. This CDR3 spans 14 amino acids. Trimming pared 3 bases from V and 0 bases from J, leaving 9 bases between. Germline V gene lookup returns CDR1 DFQATT and CDR2 SNEGSKA (reference sequence). The CDR3 region has the DNA TGCAGTGCTAGTAAAGAGAGCTCCTACAATGAGCAGTTCTTC. This codes for CSASKESSYNEQFF.